The T cell receptor beta chain under discussion was sequenced for a study of blood T cell repertoires in COVID-19 (dated by TCRdb to 2020 to 2022). As for the study more broadly: The collaborator samples originated in the United States, Italy and Spain and spanned the acute and convalescent phases of COVID-19. Where available, HLA class I and class II types were obtained from metadata supplied by the sample provider rather than from assay-based typing. Sample metadata almost always included a de-identified subject ID, COVID-19 status, age in years and sex. Deeply sampled blood TCRbeta repertoires from subjects exposed to, actively infected with, or recovered from COVID-19 were included in the dataset. The material from the prospective study consisted of cDNA or gDNA derived from T cells, B-cell-depleted T cells, or PBMCs. The samples were drawn from the first 160 participants of the ongoing ImmuneRACE study and from some 1,300 subjects provided by 6 global collaborators. The repertoires were released in a freely available public database meant as a resource for research on the immune response to SARS-CoV-2.

TCRbeta CDR3 regions were amplified from genomic DNA by means of the immunoSEQ Assay, a bias-controlled multiplex PCR. From the authors' description of their analysis: The number of nucleated cells in each sample was estimated by amplification of reference gene primers within the assay. To quantify the absolute abundance of each unique TCRbeta CDR3 rearrangement, sequence reads were collapsed and filtered. For each sample, productive Simpson clonality was calculated by taking the square root of Simpson's diversity index across productive rearrangements. Here the immuneACCESS table is served through TCRdb, limited to in-frame sequences with V and J called. Missing clones are a known gap in these copies; in checked studies unresolved V genes cover under half, and the rest lacks a known reason. V and J calls and clone size are those listed in that table; D and trimming were worked out from the DNA. The sample table contains approximately 250,000 clones; only one count was recorded for over 75% of them. The ten largest account for 10% of the sample.

Turning to this clone: No antigen is known for it. The sample holds no much larger clone one base away, and base qualities are not on file.

The investigation overall reported the following: The amount of clinical and demographic metadata varied by source and participant and was provided uncurated.

One collaborating source in Seattle enrolled patients during active infection and followed them longitudinally through the course of disease. Each collaborating institution followed its own protocols to collect whole blood in K2EDTA tubes. For TCRbeta analysis, collaborators shipped samples as frozen whole blood, isolated PBMCs, or DNA extracted from either of those sample types. The TCR comes from a woman aged 70-85 years with COVID-19, enrolled during active disease. The specimen was peripheral blood.

The sequenced DNA is TGCGCCAGCAGCCCAACAGGGGGTAACTATGGCTACACCTTC. It translates as CASSPTGGNYGYTF. The rearranged segments are TRBV5-1 and TRBJ1-2; 8 bases in between match TRBD1. Via the germline V gene, CDR1 is SGHRS and CDR2 YFSETQ. For this chain, trimming is 4 bases at the V end and 1 base at the J end, and the number of junction bases without a gene match is 3. The CDR3, from cysteine to phenylalanine, totals 14 residues. Just CDR3 DNA is preserved here, 42 bases in frame from base 1. The entire variable domain, with the stretches around the CDR3 drawn from the reference TRBV5-1 and TRBJ1-2 proteins, is KAGVTQTPRYLIKTRGQQVTLSCSPISGHRSVSWYQQTPGQGLQFLFEYFSETQRNKGNFPGRFSGRQFSNSRSEMNVSTLELGDSALYLCASSPTGGNYGYTFGSGTRLTVV.